These 29 T cell receptor beta chains were sequenced from one sample in a study of blood T cell repertoires in COVID-19. Clones were read by immunoSEQ multiplex PCR, and TCRdb kept only the in-frame ones, dropping some. The table shows 60,000 to 85,000 clones, with approximately 79% occurring only once. The sample taken for sequencing was peripheral blood. Receptors originate from a human donor with acute or convalescent COVID-19. The donor label of this sample is uncertain.

The chain employs TRBV5-6 and TRBJ1-2, with unresolved D. The V gene lost 4 bases and the J gene lost 5 bases, with 18 bases spanning the gap. CDR1 is SGHDT and CDR2 is YYEEEE in the germline V gene. The CDR3 sequence is 15 residues long. This CDR3 reads CASSPAGTGGYGYTF. The CDR3 DNA is TGTGCCAGCAGCCCCGCGGGCACGGGCGGGTATGGCTACACCTTC.

The genes are TRBV28 and TRBJ1-3, with D hard to call. The length of the CDR3 is 16 residues. The germline V and J ends were trimmed by 9 bases and 0 bases, with 18 bases remaining between them. CDR1 MDHEN and CDR2 SYDVKM come from the germline V gene. The CDR3 sequence is CASDRGRGHSGNTIYF. DNA for the CDR3: TGTGCCAGTGACCGAGGGCGAGGGCACTCTGGAAACACCATATATTTT.

The rearrangement links TRBV2 to TRBJ2-1; the match to TRBD1 covers 10 bases. The CDR3 is 17 residues long. J gave up 6 bases and V 9 bases, and 17 bases lay outside the gene matches. The V gene's germline CDR1 is SNHLY and CDR2 FYNNEI. The CDR3 coding sequence is TGTGCCAGTCGGGACCCTTTCGGGACAGGGGAAGGCAATGAGCAGTTCTTC. Translating it yields CASRDPFGTGEGNEQFF.

The chain recombines TRBV5-1 with TRBJ2-3, with 7 bases identical to TRBD2. Germline lookup yields CDR1 SGHRS and CDR2 YFSETQ. After removal of 0 bases from V and 5 bases from J, the junction contained 3 bases not matched to a gene. This CDR3 has 14 residues. CDR3: CASSLERGGDTQYF. Written as DNA, the CDR3 is TGCGCCAGCAGCTTGGAGCGCGGGGGAGATACGCAGTATTTT.

V is TRBV3-1 (or the pseudogene TRBV3-2) and J is TRBJ2-3; 7 bases fit TRBD1. With 3 bases clipped from V and 3 bases from J, the junction kept 12 bases outside the gene matches. CDR1 and CDR2 from the germline V gene are LGHDT and YNNKEL (reference sequence). The CDR3 runs 17 residues. The CDR3 DNA is TGTGCCAGCAGCCAGCGCGTGACAGGGTGGGGTACAGATACGCAGTATTTT. Translation: CASSQRVTGWGTDTQYF.

This clone was detected once. DNA for the CDR3: TGTGCCAGCAGTCGACAACTCAGGGGGCCAGGCGAGCAGTACTTC. Amino acids: CASSRQLRGPGEQYF. The rearrangement links TRBV5-6 to TRBJ2-7; TRBD1 matches 8 bases. CDR1 and CDR2 (germline): SGHDT, YYEEEE. With V trimmed by 5 bases and J by 6 bases, 13 bases remained unmatched. This CDR3 is 15 amino acids long.

The chain links TRBV2 to TRBJ1-4; TRBD1 matches at 11 bases. The CDR3 is 14 amino acids. After removal of 6 bases from V and 7 bases from J, the junction contained 4 bases not matched to a gene. Germline lookup yields CDR1 SNHLY and CDR2 FYNNEI. CDR3 DNA: TGTGCCAGCAGCCCTGGGACAGGGGGTGAAAAACTGTTTTTT. It yields the protein CASSPGTGGEKLFF. The variable domain in full, with the rest retrieved from reference TRBV2 and TRBJ1-4, is EPEVTQTPSHQVTQMGQEVILRCVPISNHLYFYWYRQILGQKVEFLVSFYNNEISEKSEIFDDQFSVERPDGSNFTLKIRSTKLEDSAMYFCASSPGTGGEKLFFGSGTQLSVL.

V and J are TRBV5-1 and TRBJ1-4, with a tentative D call TRBD1 (5 bases). Germline CDR1 SGHRS, CDR2 YFSETQ. The V and J ends lost 6 bases and 0 bases respectively, with 15 bases between them. The CDR3 spans 16 residues. CDR3 bases: TGCGCCAGCAAATTTTCGGACACAGCAACTAATGAAAAACTGTTTTTT. This translates into CASKFSDTATNEKLFF.

In this sample, this clone turned up a few times. The rearrangement links TRBV7-8 to TRBJ1-3; D may be TRBD1 (5 bases). This CDR3 has 14 residues. CDR1 and CDR2 from the germline V gene are SGHVS and FQNEAQ. V was clipped by 7 bases and J by 2 bases, with 12 bases between them. Written as DNA, the CDR3 is TGTGCCAGCAAGATAGGGGCGACTGGAAACACCATATATTTT. This translates into CASKIGATGNTIYF.

The rearrangement links TRBV11-1 to TRBJ2-7, with 9 bases fitting TRBD1. Germline lookup yields CDR1 SGHAT and CDR2 FQDESV (reference sequence). The CDR3 extends over 15 amino acids. V shed 4 bases and J 3 bases; nucleotides not matched to a gene: 7. CDR3 residues: CASSWGLDRGYEQYF. The CDR3 bases are TGTGCCAGCAGCTGGGGCCTGGACAGGGGCTACGAGCAGTACTTC.

The V and J genes are TRBV15 and TRBJ2-1; 8 bases line up with TRBD1. The ends lost 2 bases at V and 13 bases at J; junction bases unmatched: 10. This CDR3 spans 14 amino acids. Germline values: CDR1 LNHNV, CDR2 YYDKDF (reference sequence). The CDR3 region is CATSRRGQGMGQFF. The CDR3 DNA reads TGTGCCACCAGCAGAAGAGGACAGGGAATGGGTCAGTTCTTC.

V usage is TRBV29-1 and J usage is TRBJ2-3, with TRBD1 matching 10 bases. V lost 6 bases and J lost 1; bases outside the gene matches: 4. From germline, CDR1 is SQVTM and CDR2 ANQGSEA. The CDR3 runs to 14 residues. The CDR3 sequence is CSVSTGGGTDTQYF. The CDR3 coding sequence is TGCAGCGTGTCGACAGGGGGCGGCACAGATACGCAGTATTTT.

As for this clone: Distinct nucleotide sequences in the sample also encode this CDR3. V is TRBV12-3 or TRBV12-4 and J is TRBJ1-2; 11 nucleotides line up with TRBD1. J lost 7 bases, V lost 6 bases, and 4 bases had no gene match. The length of the CDR3 is 13 residues. In DNA, the CDR3 is TGTGCCAGCAGCCCCGGGACAGGGGGTGGCTACACCTTC. This translates into CASSPGTGGGYTF.

The chain couples TRBV5-5 to TRBJ1-6; the D gene is possibly TRBD1 (5 bases). The CDR3 runs 15 residues. The germline V and J ends were trimmed by 0 bases and 14 bases, with 18 bases remaining between them. Germline loops: CDR1 SGHKS, CDR2 YYEKEE (reference sequence). The CDR3 reads CASSLAWGSNSALHF. CDR3 nucleotides: TGTGCCAGCAGCTTGGCGTGGGGCAGTAATTCGGCCCTCCACTTT.

J is TRBJ2-1 and V is TRBV5-1, with a tentative D call TRBD2 (6 bases). Deletions cut 4 bases from V and 6 bases from J, with 14 bases between. CDR3 length: 14 residues. Germline values: CDR1 SGHRS, CDR2 YFSETQ. CDR3 in amino acids: CASSPGTLGNEQFF. DNA of the CDR3: TGCGCCAGCAGCCCAGGGACTTTGGGCAATGAGCAGTTCTTC.

In the case of this clone: The junction departs from the called germline gene at one end, perhaps through a read error. CDR3 in amino acids: CASSLSYERYF. In DNA form, the CDR3 reads TGTGCCAGCAGCCTCTCCTACGAGCGGTACTTC. The V gene is TRBV6-2 or TRBV6-3, the J gene TRBJ2-7; D is uncertain. The CDR3 spans 11 residues. Germline V gives CDR1 MNHEY, CDR2 SVGEGT.

This clone was seen a handful of times. The chain joins TRBV7-8 to TRBJ2-3; TRBD2 agrees at 10 bases. The CDR3 spans 15 residues. Unmatched junction bases numbered 5, after V lost 1 base and J lost 7 bases. The germline V gene has CDR1 SGHVS and CDR2 FQNEAQ. The CDR3 bases are TGTGCCAGCAGCTTAGGTAGCGGGGGGTTAAATACGCAGTATTTT. Translating gives CASSLGSGGLNTQYF.

The J gene is TRBJ2-7, the V gene TRBV7-8; 9 nucleotides agree with TRBD1. The length of the CDR3 is 14 residues. V gave up 5 bases and J gave up 3 bases; unmatched junction bases: 5. Germline V gene data show CDR1 as SGHVS and CDR2 as FQNEAQ. The CDR3 DNA follows: TGTGCCAGCAGCCCCGGACAGGGGTACTACGAGCAGTACGTC. This codes for CASSPGQGYYEQYV.

The chain uses TRBV19 and TRBJ2-5, with a tentative D call TRBD2 (6 bases). Germline V gives CDR1 LNHDA, CDR2 SQIVND (reference sequence). Trimming left V 8 bases short and J 3 bases short, with 13 bases between. This CDR3 is built from 13 residues. CDR3 sequence reads: CASSPSVKETQYF. The CDR3 bases are TGTGCCAGTTCCCCTAGCGTAAAAGAGACCCAGTACTTC.

V usage is TRBV5-5 and J usage is TRBJ1-1; no reliable D call. This CDR3 has 13 amino acids. CDR1 is SGHKS, CDR2 YYEKEE, per germline (reference sequence). V lost 0 bases and J 5 bases, leaving 8 bases between the germline ends. This CDR3 reads CASSLAPSTEAFF. For the CDR3, the DNA is TGTGCCAGCAGCTTGGCCCCGAGTACTGAAGCTTTCTTT.

The rearrangement uses TRBV7-9 and TRBJ1-5; the match to TRBD1 covers 9 bases. The CDR3 totals 15 residues. Germline trimming cut 3 bases from V and 4 bases from J; bases unmatched to any gene: 4. The V gene's germline CDR1 is SEHNR and CDR2 FQNEAQ (reference sequence). Written as DNA, the CDR3 is TGTGCCAGCAGCTTTGGGACAGGGAATAATCAGCCCCAGCATTTT. Its protein product is CASSFGTGNNQPQHF.

With regard to this clone: At one of its ends the junction is not consistent with the germline gene, which may arise from a read error. The rearrangement uses TRBV7-7 and TRBJ2-2; 9 nucleotides match TRBD2. The CDR3 consists of 15 residues. The germline V gene has CDR1 SSHAT and CDR2 FNYEAQ (reference sequence). The CDR3 DNA follows: TGTGCTAGCAGCTTGGCGGGGGGGCCCTCCGGGGAGCTGTTTTTT. Its protein product is CASSLAGGPSGELFF.

This clone has only a few counts. The chain combines TRBV14 with TRBJ2-3, with TRBD2 identical over 9 bases. Germline-derived CDR1 and CDR2 are SGHDN and FVKESK. The CDR3 sequence is 15 residues long. J lost 2 bases, V lost 4 bases, and 4 bases had no gene match. CDR3 residues: CASSPLAGNTDTQYF. The CDR3 DNA is TGTGCCAGCAGCCCCCTAGCGGGGAACACAGATACGCAGTATTTT.

In its sample, this clone was seen a few times. J is TRBJ2-3 and V is TRBV5-1; D gene uncertain. The germline V gene has CDR1 SGHRS and CDR2 YFSETQ. CDR3 length: 13 amino acids. V lost 2 bases to trimming and J lost 6 bases, with 10 bases between them. The CDR3 loop reads CASSFQVLDTQYF. The CDR3 bases are TGCGCCAGCAGCTTTCAGGTTCTGGATACGCAGTATTTT.

The rearrangement links TRBV7-2 to TRBJ2-7; tentatively, D is TRBD1 (7 bases). Trimming shortened V by 0 bases and J by 0 bases, and 12 bases separated the two germline ends. CDR3 length equals 16 residues. Per the germline V gene, CDR1 is SGHTA and CDR2 is FQGNSA. The CDR3 region is CASSLARGQHSYEQYF. The CDR3 DNA reads TGTGCCAGCAGCTTAGCGCGGGGACAGCACTCCTACGAGCAGTACTTC.

The chain joins TRBV19 to TRBJ1-3, with D unclear. Germline lookup yields CDR1 LNHDA and CDR2 SQIVND (reference sequence). This CDR3 contains 13 residues. Trimming left V 8 bases short and J 0 bases short, with 8 bases between. CDR3 region: CASEQFSGNTIYF. DNA of the CDR3: TGTGCCAGTGAGCAATTCTCTGGAAACACCATATATTTT.

V and J are TRBV2 and TRBJ2-5, with D uncertain. Germline V gene lookup returns CDR1 SNHLY and CDR2 FYNNEI. This CDR3 spans 14 amino acids. Trimming pared 2 bases from V and 1 base from J, leaving 8 bases between. The CDR3 protein is CASSETRAQETQYF. DNA for the CDR3: TGTGCCAGCAGTGAAACGCGCGCCCAAGAGACCCAGTACTTC.

The rearrangement joins TRBV28 to TRBJ1-4, with D unclear. Germline values: CDR1 MDHEN, CDR2 SYDVKM. V lost 2 bases and J lost 4, with 11 bases in between. This CDR3 is 15 amino acids long. CDR3 amino acids: CASSLSYGDNEKLFF. The DNA of the CDR3 is TGTGCCAGCAGTTTAAGTTACGGGGATAATGAAAAACTGTTTTTT.

V gene TRBV4-2 combines with J gene TRBJ1-4, with 8 bases identical to TRBD1. The trim removed 0 bases at V and 5 bases at J, leaving 5 bases unmatched. The CDR3 totals 16 residues. Germline CDR1 is LGHNA and CDR2 is YNFKEQ. CDR3 coding DNA: TGTGCCAGCAGCCAAGACGGGGCAGGGGGCAATGAAAAACTGTTTTTT. Amino acids: CASSQDGAGGNEKLFF.